This T cell receptor beta chain was identified in a study of T and B cells in COVID-19 patients. Study results and limitations: In COVID-19 patients, T cell receptor beta variable and joining gene use was reportedly strongly skewed. The recovered cohort had thousands of exclusive TCR clusters, including around 31 low generation probability clusters.

With respect to this clonotype: Antigen: not known.

BIOMED2 TRB-A/B primer pools were used in multiplex TRB PCR. TCRdb re-analysed the multiplex PCR reads in MiXCR, keeping a single row per CDR3 protein. The table lists over 10,000 distinct CDR3 sequences, about 25% of them singletons. Blood genomic DNA input for TRB amplification was roughly 250-500 ng. CDR3 size: 12 residues. Looked up from germline, CDR1 is MNHEY and CDR2 is SVGEGT. V lost 11 bases and J lost 5; bases outside the gene matches: 8. This sequence was found in a human donor who had recovered from COVID-19. The rearrangement joins TRBV6-2 or TRBV6-3 to TRBJ2-5, with 7 bases identical to TRBD2. The sample was blood. Here the CDR3 reads CAARESGETQYF. In DNA, the CDR3 is TGTGCCGCGCGGGAGAGCGGGGAGACCCAGTACTTC.